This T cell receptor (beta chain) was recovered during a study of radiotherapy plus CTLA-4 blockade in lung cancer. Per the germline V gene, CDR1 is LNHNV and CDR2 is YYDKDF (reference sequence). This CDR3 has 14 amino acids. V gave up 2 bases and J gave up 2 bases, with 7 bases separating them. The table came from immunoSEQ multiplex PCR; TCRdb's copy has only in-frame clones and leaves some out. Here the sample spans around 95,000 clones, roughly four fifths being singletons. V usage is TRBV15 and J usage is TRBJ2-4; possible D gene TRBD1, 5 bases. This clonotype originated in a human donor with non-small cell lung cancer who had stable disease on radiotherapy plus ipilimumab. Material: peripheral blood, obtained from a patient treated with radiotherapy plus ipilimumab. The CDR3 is CATSRQGSKNIQYF. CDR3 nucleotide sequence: TGTGCCACCAGCAGACAGGGTTCCAAAAACATTCAGTACTTC.